The text below deals with one T cell receptor beta chain. This entry belongs to a study of blood T cells in healthy people across ages. Healthy Caucasian individuals from Russia aged 6 to 90 were enrolled as donors. It was with a sample-barcoded 5' primer and a J-beta primer mix that a second PCR of roughly 7 to 12 cycles was run. TCRdb fed the 5' RACE reads into MiXCR, producing one record per CDR3 protein. This sample has some 760,000 distinct CDR3 sequences; around 25% occur once, and the top ten carry 9.4%. These data also formed part of another study, on T cells of mothers and their children. That source adds: Related and unrelated pairs show similar shaping of TCR recombination output by thymic selection.

The TCR sequence derives from a boy aged 5 to 17 in good health. Sample: blood.

The CDR3 sequence: CAIRASEETQYF. The DNA for the CDR3 is TGTGCCATCAGGGCCAGCGAAGAGACCCAGTACTTC. The rearrangement joins TRBV10-3 to TRBJ2-5; no reliable D call. This CDR3 is built from 12 residues. Germline V lookup: CDR1 ENHRY, CDR2 SYGVKD. Trimming cost V 6 bases and J 3 bases, with 8 bases left between them.